This T cell receptor beta chain was sequenced for a study of blood T cell repertoires in COVID-19. Study at large: Acute-phase and convalescent COVID-19 samples originated in the United States, Italy and Spain. From T cells, B-cell-depleted T cells, or PBMCs came the material, which was cDNA or gDNA.

Authors' methods: Counts of nucleated cells, estimated from reference gene primer amplification, were obtained. This table comes from immunoSEQ multiplex PCR, and its TCRdb copy is limited to in-frame clones, with some not included. The DNA was the basis for D and trimming; V, J and clone size are from that table. The sample has over 90,000 clones; around nine tenths are singletons. Sequencing was performed on peripheral blood. The sequence was collected from a man aged 50-59 years with active or convalescent COVID-19.

The CDR3: CASSTDGLAGGWDTQYF. The CDR3 nucleotides read TGTGCCAGCAGCACCGACGGACTAGCGGGGGGGTGGGATACGCAGTATTTT. The genes are TRBV9 and TRBJ2-3; 15 bases line up with TRBD2. The trim removed 4 bases at V and 6 bases at J, leaving 9 bases unmatched. Germline V CDR1 and CDR2: SGDLS, YYNGEE. The CDR3 totals 17 residues.